The clone carrying this T cell receptor (beta chain) has more than one count but fewer than ten. Its antigen is not known. The sample comes from a study of blood T cells in healthy people across ages. Findings and caveats of the study: Leaving the PBMCs unsorted stopped any conclusive comparison of naive versus antigen-experienced cells.

The junction had 9 bases not matched to a gene; V was cut back by 0 bases and J by 3 bases. The CDR3 consists of 17 residues. Germline V gives CDR1 DFQATT, CDR2 SNEGSKA (reference sequence). PCR was performed a second time for about 7 to 11 cycles using a sample-barcoded 5' primer and a J-beta primer mix. Every cDNA molecule carried a tag from a template-switch adaptor bearing 12 random nucleotides. TCRdb recomputed calls from the 5' RACE reads with MiXCR, one row per CDR3 protein. The repertoire consists of roughly 860,000 distinct CDR3 sequences, with about 62% occurring once and the leading ten covering 25% to 35%.

The sample was blood. The TCR comes from a man between 25 and 39 years old in good health. The chain combines TRBV20-1 with TRBJ2-3, with TRBD1 matching over 10 bases. CDR3 DNA sequence: TGCAGTGCTAGAGATAATGCGGGACAGGGGTTAACAGATACGCAGTATTTT. It specifies CSARDNAGQGLTDTQYF.